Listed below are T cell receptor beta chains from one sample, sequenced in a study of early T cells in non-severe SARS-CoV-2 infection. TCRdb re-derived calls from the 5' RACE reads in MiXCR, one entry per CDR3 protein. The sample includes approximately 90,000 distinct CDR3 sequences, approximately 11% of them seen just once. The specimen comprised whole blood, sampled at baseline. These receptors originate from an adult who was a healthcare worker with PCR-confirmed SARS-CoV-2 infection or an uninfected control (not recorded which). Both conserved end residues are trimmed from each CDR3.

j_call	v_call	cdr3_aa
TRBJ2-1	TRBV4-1	ASSQTSGSVYEQF
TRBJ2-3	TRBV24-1	ATSDPRAGGIDTQY
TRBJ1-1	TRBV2	ASSLGGRLEAF
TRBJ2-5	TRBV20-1	SASPQGEVQETQY
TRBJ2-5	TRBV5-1	ASSNEREHQETQY
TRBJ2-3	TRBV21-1	ASSKVPASGTVADTQY
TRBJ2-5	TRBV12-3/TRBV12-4	ASSWTERETQY
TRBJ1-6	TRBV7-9	ASSLDQGSPLH
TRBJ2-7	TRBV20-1	SARSPYEQY
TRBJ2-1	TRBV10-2	ASTDGARSYNEQF
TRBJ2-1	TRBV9	ASSVTYNNEQF
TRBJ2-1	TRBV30	AWSSQNEQF